The sequence of this T cell receptor (beta chain) was determined in a study of ipilimumab plus nivolumab after autologous stem cell transplantation (dated by TCRdb to the early 2020s). At the level of the whole study: The median number of doses received by trial patients was 5 for ipilimumab and 8 for nivolumab. The DLBCL cohort included primary refractory and relapsed disease, with 18-month progression-free survival of roughly 86% and 30% respectively. Patients in the trial were undergoing autologous transplant and had high-risk diffuse large B cell lymphoma, mature T cell lymphoma, or multiple myeloma. The intent-to-treat population of the trial consisted of fewer than 45 patients. The paper as a whole reports these results and caveats: Combined checkpoint inhibition as post-transplant consolidation was concluded by the authors to appear tolerable. According to the authors, a biologic rationale for studying the approach further came from T cell receptor repertoire, regulatory T cell phenotype and gut microbiota profiles.

The protocol used for the library was the immunoSEQ multiplex PCR assay. This immuneACCESS table, as held by TCRdb, lists in-frame sequences with V and J called but not all clones. Of the missing ones, under half trace to an unresolved V gene in checked studies; the others have no known cause. The sample table contains fewer than 95,000 clones; only one count was recorded for 83% of them. More than 2% of the sample is held by the ten biggest clonotypes. With regard to this clone: Its antigen remains undetermined. It has no much larger one-base neighbor in the sample; base qualities were not kept.

Ipilimumab was given at 1 mg/kg intravenously on day 1 of selected weeks, and checkpoint therapy started 14 to 28 days after autologous transplant. Patients received nivolumab at 3 mg/kg intravenously on day 1 of weeks 1, 4, 7, 10, and every two weeks through week 26. This Phase Ib clinical trial tested ipilimumab plus nivolumab, a combined checkpoint inhibition, as consolidation after autologous stem cell transplantation. The CDR3 spans 13 residues, from the cysteine through the phenylalanine. Left in the record is the CDR3 DNA by itself, 39 bases read in frame from the first base. The trim is 1 base for V and 0 bases for J, with a gap of 2 bases between the germline ends. The germline V gene specifies MNHEY as CDR1 and SVGAGI as CDR2.

This specimen consisted of PBMCs, obtained in a trial of ipilimumab plus nivolumab as post-transplant consolidation. The sequence is built from TRBV6-5 and TRBJ2-3; the D gene assignment is ambiguous. The origin of this receptor is a male donor with diffuse large B-cell lymphoma. The CDR3 sequence is CASSYYSTDTQYF. The sequenced DNA is TGTGCCAGCAGTTACTACAGCACAGATACGCAGTATTTT.